This TCR beta chain is drawn from a study of blood T cell repertoires in COVID-19. Study at large: Acute and convalescent COVID-19 specimens originated in the United States, Italy and Spain. T cells, B-cell-depleted T cells, or PBMCs supplied cDNA or gDNA.

J gave up 6 bases and V 0 bases, and 9 bases lay outside the gene matches. The CDR3 is 16 amino acids. The germline V gene encodes CDR1 MGHRA and CDR2 YSYEKL. In the original processing: Estimation of nucleated cell counts was performed using reference gene primer amplification. Using immunoSEQ multiplex PCR, the repertoire was profiled, and TCRdb retains in-frame clones only, with some absent. V and J calls and clone size are copied from that table; D and trimming were computed from the DNA. The table records roughly 150,000 clones, around 90% of them present only once. This receptor was obtained from a human donor in a cohort sampled during active COVID-19. The sample taken for sequencing was peripheral blood. This sequence joins TRBV4-1 and TRBJ2-7; 9 bases map to TRBD1. CDR3 region: CASSQDRNRGQFEQYF. Written as DNA, the CDR3 is TGCGCCAGCAGCCAAGATCGAAACAGGGGGCAGTTCGAGCAGTACTTC.